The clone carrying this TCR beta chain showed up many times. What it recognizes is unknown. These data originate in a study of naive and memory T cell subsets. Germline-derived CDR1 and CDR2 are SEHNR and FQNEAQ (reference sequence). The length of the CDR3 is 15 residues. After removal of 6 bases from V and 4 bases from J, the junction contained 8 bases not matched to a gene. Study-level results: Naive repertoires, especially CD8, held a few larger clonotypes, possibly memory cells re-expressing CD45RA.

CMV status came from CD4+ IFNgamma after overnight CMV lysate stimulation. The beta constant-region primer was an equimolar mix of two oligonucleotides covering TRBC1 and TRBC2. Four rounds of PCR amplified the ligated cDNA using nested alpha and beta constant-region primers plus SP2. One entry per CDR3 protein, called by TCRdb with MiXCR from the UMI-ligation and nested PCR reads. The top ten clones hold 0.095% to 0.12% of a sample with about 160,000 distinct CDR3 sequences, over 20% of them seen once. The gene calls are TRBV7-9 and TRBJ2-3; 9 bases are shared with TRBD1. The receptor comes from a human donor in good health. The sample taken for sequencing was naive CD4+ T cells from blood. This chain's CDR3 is CASRPDRGSSDTQYF. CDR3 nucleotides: TGTGCCAGCAGGCCTGACAGGGGGTCTTCAGATACGCAGTATTTT.